This is a list of T cell receptor beta chains from one sample in a study of cytomegalovirus exposure and HLA in healthy donors. TCRdb's table, derived via immunoSEQ multiplex PCR, lists solely in-frame clones and lacks some. In the table there are 210,000 or so clones, 60% to 85% of which are singletons. Sample: PBMCs. The source of these receptors is a man aged 35-49 years in good health and CMV-seronegative. The CDR3 runs from the conserved cysteine through the conserved F or W.

v_call cdr3_aa
TRBV9 CASSVGSREGGTEAFF
TRBV28 CASGEGTRFYNEQFF
TRBV6-4 CASSVSLYTEAFF
TRBV5-1 CASSPNRDEQYF
TRBV27 CASRELGQGTEETQYF
TRBV7-2 CASSLQGWADTQYF
TRBV28 CASSFDLVATDTQYF
TRBV4-1 CASRRLAGGSDTQYF
TRBV19 CASSMDSWYGYTF
TRBV6-6 CASSRTAPSTDTQYF
TRBV10-2 CASSELGQLYGYTF
TRBV7-6 CASSLARLNYGYTF
TRBV28 CASSLSGQLNTGELFF
TRBV2 CASSGTGPNTGELFF
TRBV27 CASRRYQGVYGYTF
TRBV19 CASSIETGLSNQPQHF
TRBV7-9 CASSLVAGGLSTDTQYF
TRBV5-4 CASSPGTTNTIYF
TRBV5-6 CASSFREKLFF
TRBV7-2 CASSSPLAGGPQYF
TRBV10-3 CAISPNDWKTDTQYF
TRBV11-2 CASSLQGAIDTQYF
TRBV21-1 CASRLTGNF
TRBV27 CASSSLGTSGSTDTQYF
TRBV10-3 CAISESAGYEQYF
TRBV27 CASSPIILAPNTGELFF
TRBV19 CASSMAGSSYNEQFF
TRBV4-1 CASSPLAGVFHSTDTQYF
TRBV6-1 CASSQGPNEKLFF
TRBV6-1 CASTRDRAGAFF
TRBV9 CASSVAGADALLSGNTIYF
TRBV9 CASSPGGGSDTQYF
TRBV27 CASSSTGLAGSTDTQYF
TRBV7-9 CASSLGGWAYGYTF
TRBV15 CATSRERATARYEQYF
TRBV10-3 CAIRNDRGNQPQHF
TRBV2 CASSDSGKYEQYF
TRBV27 CASSLSRVVTEAFF
TRBV6-5 CASRTSGGSEETQYF
TRBV5-1 CASSRQGYEQYF
TRBV7-6 CASSSPSTDTQYF
TRBV29-1 CSVEEAGGGEQYF
TRBV6-5 CASTNSGNTIYF
TRBV18 CASSPTDRYQPQHF
TRBV2 CASSVRQPFYTGELFF
TRBV18 CASSHRDRGNSPLHF
TRBV19 CATSSVAGWEQYF
TRBV19 CASSRGTGLEAFF
TRBV30 CAWSSGTEYYNEQFF
TRBV6-1 CASSERQGINGFPSFNQPQHF
TRBV28 CASSRAAGGAFF
TRBV19 CASSPGQTFYSGYTF
TRBV5-6 CASSLAPGGADGYTF
TRBV7-9 CASSSGRVSPLHF
TRBV5-4 CASSGTGVYGYTF
TRBV9 CASSILPGNTGNTIYF
TRBV6-1 CASSEGLHSYEQYF
TRBV28 CAINQGLAPPEQFF
TRBV4-3 CASSPIKGQRNSPLHF